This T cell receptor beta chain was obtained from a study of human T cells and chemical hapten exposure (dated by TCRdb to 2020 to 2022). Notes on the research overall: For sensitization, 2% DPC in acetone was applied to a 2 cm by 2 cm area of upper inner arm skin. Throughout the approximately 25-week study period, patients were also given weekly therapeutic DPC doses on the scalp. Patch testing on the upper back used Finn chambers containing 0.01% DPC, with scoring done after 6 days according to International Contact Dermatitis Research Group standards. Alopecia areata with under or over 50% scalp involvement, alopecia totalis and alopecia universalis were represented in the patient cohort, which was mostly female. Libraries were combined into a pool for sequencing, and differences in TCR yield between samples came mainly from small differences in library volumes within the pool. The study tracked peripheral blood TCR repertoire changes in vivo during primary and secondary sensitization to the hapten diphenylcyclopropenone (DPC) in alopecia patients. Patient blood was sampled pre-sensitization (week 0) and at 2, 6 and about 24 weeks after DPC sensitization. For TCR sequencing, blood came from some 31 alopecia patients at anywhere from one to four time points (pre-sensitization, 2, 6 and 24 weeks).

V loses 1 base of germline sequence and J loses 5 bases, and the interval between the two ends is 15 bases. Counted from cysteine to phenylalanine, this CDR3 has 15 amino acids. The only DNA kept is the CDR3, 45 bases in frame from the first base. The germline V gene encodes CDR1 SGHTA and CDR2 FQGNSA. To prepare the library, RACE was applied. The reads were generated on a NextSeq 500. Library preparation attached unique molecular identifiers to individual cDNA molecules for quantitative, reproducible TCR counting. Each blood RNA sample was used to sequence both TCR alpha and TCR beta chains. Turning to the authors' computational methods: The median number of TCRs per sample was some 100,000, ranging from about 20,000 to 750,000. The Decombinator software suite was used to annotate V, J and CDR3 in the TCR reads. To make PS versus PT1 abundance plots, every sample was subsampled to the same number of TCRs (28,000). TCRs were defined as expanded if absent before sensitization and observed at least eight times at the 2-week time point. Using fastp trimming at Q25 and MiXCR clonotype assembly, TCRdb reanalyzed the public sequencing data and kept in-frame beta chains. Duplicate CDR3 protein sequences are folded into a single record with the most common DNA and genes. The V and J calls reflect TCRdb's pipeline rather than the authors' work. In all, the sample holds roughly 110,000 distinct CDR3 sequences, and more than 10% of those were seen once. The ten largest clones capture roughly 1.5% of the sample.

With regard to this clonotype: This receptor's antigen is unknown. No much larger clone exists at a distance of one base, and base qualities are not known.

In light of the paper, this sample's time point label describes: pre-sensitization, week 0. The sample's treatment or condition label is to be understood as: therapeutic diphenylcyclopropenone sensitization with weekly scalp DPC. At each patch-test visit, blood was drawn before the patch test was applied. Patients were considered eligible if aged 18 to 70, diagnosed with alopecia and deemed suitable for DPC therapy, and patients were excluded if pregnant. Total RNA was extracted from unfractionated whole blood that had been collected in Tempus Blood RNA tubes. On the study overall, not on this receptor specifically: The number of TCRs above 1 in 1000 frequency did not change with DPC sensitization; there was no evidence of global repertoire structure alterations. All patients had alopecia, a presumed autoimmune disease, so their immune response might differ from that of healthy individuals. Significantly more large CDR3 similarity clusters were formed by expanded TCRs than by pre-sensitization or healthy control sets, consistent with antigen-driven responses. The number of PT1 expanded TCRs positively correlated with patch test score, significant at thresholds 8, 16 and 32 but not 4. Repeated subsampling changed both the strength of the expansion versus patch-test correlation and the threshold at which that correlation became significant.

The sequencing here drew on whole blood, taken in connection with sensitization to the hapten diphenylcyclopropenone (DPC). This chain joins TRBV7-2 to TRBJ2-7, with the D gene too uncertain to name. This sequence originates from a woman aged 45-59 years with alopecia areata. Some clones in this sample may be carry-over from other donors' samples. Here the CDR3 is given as CASSLGSLPKNEQYF. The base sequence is TGTGCCAGCAGCTTAGGGTCGTTACCTAAGAACGAGCAGTACTTC.